The 5 T cell receptor beta chains reported below all come from one sample, sequenced in a study of blood T cell repertoires in COVID-19. Measured with immunoSEQ multiplex PCR; TCRdb has only the in-frame clones, and not every one. The top ten hold 4.3% of the sample, which has about 400,000 clones, roughly 89% seen once. The sequenced sample consisted of peripheral blood. Every receptor here comes from a woman younger than 45 with acute or convalescent COVID-19.

The chain uses TRBV3-1 (or the pseudogene TRBV3-2) and TRBJ2-4; 8 bases are shared with TRBD2. The CDR3 totals 15 residues. Germline V gene data show CDR1 as LGHDT and CDR2 as YNNKEL (reference sequence). V was clipped by 3 bases and J by 3 bases; unmatched bases: 4. The CDR3 protein is CASSHGRGGKNIQYF. Written as DNA, the CDR3 is TGTGCCAGCAGCCACGGGAGGGGGGGCAAAAACATTCAGTACTTC.

The chain combines TRBV5-1 with TRBJ2-7, with 8 positions matching TRBD1. Germline V gene data show CDR1 as SGHRS and CDR2 as YFSETQ. Trimming took 3 bases from V and 5 from J; bases not matched to a gene: 4. The CDR3 is made up of 13 amino acids. CDR3 in DNA: TGCGCCAGCAGCTCGGGACAGGCCGACGAGCAGTACTTC. This sequence encodes CASSSGQADEQYF.

The CDR3 sequence is CASSVFTVQYNEQFF. The CDR3 region has the DNA TGTGCCAGCAGCGTATTTACAGTTCAGTACAATGAGCAGTTCTTC. This chain joins TRBV9 and TRBJ2-1; D uncertain. Germline assignment: CDR1 SGDLS and CDR2 YYNGEE. This CDR3 has 15 amino acids. Deletions cut 1 base from V and 4 bases from J, with 12 bases between.

The genes are TRBV10-3 and TRBJ1-5; no firm D call. The germline V gene encodes CDR1 ENHRY and CDR2 SYGVKD. V shed 4 bases and J shed 1 base, with 8 bases lying between them. The CDR3 spans 14 residues. In DNA, the CDR3 is TGTGCCATCAGTGGCAGTGGCAGCAATCAGCCCCAGCATTTT. It codes for CAISGSGSNQPQHF.

This chain connects TRBV11-2 to TRBJ2-1; D call uncertain. The CDR3 runs 12 residues. Germline lookup yields CDR1 SGHAT and CDR2 FQNNGV. V was clipped by 5 bases and J by 10 bases, with 12 bases between them. CDR3 sequence (DNA): TGTGCCAGCAGCCCACGGGTTTGGGAGCAGTTCTTC. Protein: CASSPRVWEQFF.